Shown below are 9 T cell receptor beta chains from a single sample sequenced in a study of identical twins (TCRdb year 2016). Library construction relied on 5' RACE. Sequencing was performed on an Illumina HiSeq 2000. TCRdb took the public reads, trimmed them with fastp at Q25, ran MiXCR for clone calling and kept in-frame beta chains. CDR3 protein sequences are deduplicated, and each keeps its most common genes and DNA. Across this sample there are about 240,000 distinct CDR3 sequences, with 6% to 8.5% seen only once. Of the sample, under 6.5% is held by the ten largest clones. The sample was also reused in another study, on yellow fever vaccine responses in identical twins.

The sample comprised CD8+ T cells sorted from blood. These receptors originate from a woman younger than 35 in good health.

This chain uses TRBV13 with TRBJ2-1; 14 bases fit TRBD2. The V and J ends lost 5 bases and 12 bases, in that order; junction bases with no gene match: 3. Germline lookup yields CDR1 PRHDT and CDR2 FYEKMQ (reference sequence). CDR3 length equals 13 residues. The DNA for the CDR3 is TGTGCCAGCAGCCCGGGACTAGCGGGAGCGCAGTTCTTC. Its protein product is CASSPGLAGAQFF. Drawing the rest from reference TRBV13 and TRBJ2-1, the complete variable domain is AAGVIQSPRHLIKEKRETATLKCYPIPRHDTVYWYQQGPGQDPQFLISFYEKMQSDKGSIPDRFSAQQFSDYHSELNMSSLELGDSALYFCASSPGLAGAQFFGPGTRLTVL.

This clonotype has just a few counts. The chain couples TRBV10-2 to TRBJ2-2; TRBD1 aligns across 9 bases. Trimming at V came to 8 bases and at J to 4 bases, leaving 11 bases not matched to a gene. This CDR3 has 16 residues. Germline CDR1 is WSHSY and CDR2 is SAAADI. CDR3 nucleotides: TGCGCCAGCCAGGGGAACAGGGGGCTGAGCACCGGGGAGCTGTTTTTT. Its translation: CASQGNRGLSTGELFF.

The rearrangement uses TRBV4-1 and TRBJ1-6, with TRBD1 as a possible D gene (6 bases). This CDR3 has 18 amino acids. Trimming stripped 0 bases from V and 7 bases from J, with 19 bases between. Germline loops: CDR1 MGHRA, CDR2 YSYEKL. The CDR3 reads CASSQDWSGTGMNSPLHF. CDR3 nucleotide sequence: TGCGCCAGCAGCCAAGATTGGTCCGGTACAGGGATGAATTCACCCCTCCACTTT.

This clonotype has ten or more counts. A read error may explain this, as a much larger clone is one base away. J is TRBJ1-1 and V is TRBV4-1; D may be TRBD1 (5 bases). Germline loops: CDR1 MGHRA, CDR2 YSYEKL. CDR3 length equals 16 residues. The CDR3 is CVSSQDPGARHTEAFF. The CDR3 DNA reads as TGCGTCAGCAGCCAAGATCCCGGGGCGCGACACACTGAAGCTTTCTTT.

The chain recombines TRBV11-2 with TRBJ2-3; the match to TRBD2 covers 7 bases. This CDR3 has 16 residues. CDR1 is SGHAT and CDR2 is FQNNGV in the germline V gene. V gave up 7 bases and J gave up 4 bases; unmatched junction bases: 14. CDR3 amino acids: CASNDPGRQGADTQYF. CDR3 nucleotides: TGTGCCAGCAACGACCCCGGGAGGCAGGGCGCAGATACGCAGTATTTT.

This clonotype was seen only a few times. V usage is TRBV13 and J usage is TRBJ2-7; the match to TRBD2 covers 8 bases. With 5 bases clipped from V and 8 bases from J, the junction kept 5 bases outside the gene matches. The CDR3 covers 12 residues. The germline V gene has CDR1 PRHDT and CDR2 FYEKMQ (reference sequence). CDR3 sequence reads: CASSQGLGQQYV. The CDR3 nucleotides are TGTGCCAGCAGCCAGGGACTAGGGCAGCAGTACGTC.

V gene TRBV20-1 combines with J gene TRBJ2-7; TRBD2 agrees at 10 bases. The trim removed 0 bases at V and 4 bases at J, leaving 3 bases unmatched. The CDR3 runs to 14 residues. Germline V gene lookup returns CDR1 DFQATT and CDR2 SNEGSKA (reference sequence). Here the CDR3 reads CSARDEREGYEQYF. The CDR3 DNA reads TGCAGTGCTAGAGATGAGCGGGAGGGGTACGAGCAGTACTTC.

This clonotype was seen a handful of times. The chain combines TRBV12-3 or TRBV12-4 with TRBJ2-1; TRBD2 might be the D (5 bases). V was shortened by 5 bases and J by 10 bases, with 12 bases between the two germline ends. The CDR3 is 12 amino acids. CDR3 protein: CASSPSGSEQFF. The CDR3 DNA reads TGTGCCAGCAGTCCCAGCGGCAGCGAGCAGTTCTTC.

Only a few counts were recorded for this clonotype. At one boundary the junction diverges from the germline segment, which might be a read error. The V gene is TRBV7-9, the J gene TRBJ2-3; D is tentatively TRBD1 or TRBD2 (7 bases each). This CDR3 is 17 amino acids long. The germline gives CDR1 SEHNR, CDR2 FQNEAQ (reference sequence). The CDR3 DNA reads as TGTGCCAGCAACTTATTAGGGGGGGACAGCGGGGCAGATACGCAGTATTTT. Translation gives CASNLLGGDSGADTQYF.